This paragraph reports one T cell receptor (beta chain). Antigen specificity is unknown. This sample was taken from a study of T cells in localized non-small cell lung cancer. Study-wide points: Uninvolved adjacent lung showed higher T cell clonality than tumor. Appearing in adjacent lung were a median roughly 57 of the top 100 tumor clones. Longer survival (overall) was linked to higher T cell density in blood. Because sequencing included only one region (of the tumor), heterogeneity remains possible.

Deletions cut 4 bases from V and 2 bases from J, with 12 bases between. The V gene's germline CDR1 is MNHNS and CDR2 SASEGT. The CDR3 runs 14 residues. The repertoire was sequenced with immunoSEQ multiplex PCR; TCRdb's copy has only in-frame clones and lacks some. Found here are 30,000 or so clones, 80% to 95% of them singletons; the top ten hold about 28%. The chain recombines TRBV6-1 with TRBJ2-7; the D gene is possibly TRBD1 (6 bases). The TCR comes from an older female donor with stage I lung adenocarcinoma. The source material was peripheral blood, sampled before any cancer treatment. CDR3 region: CASSVGRDTYEQYF. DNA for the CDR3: TGTGCCAGCAGTGTAGGCAGGGACACCTACGAGCAGTACTTC.